This TCR beta chain was identified in a study of post-analysis software for immune sequencing data. The wider study: The study covered relapsing-remitting, secondary progressive and progressive-relapsing courses of multiple sclerosis.

On this clonotype: Its specificity is not known.

Germline lookup yields CDR1 SGHRS and CDR2 YFSETQ. V shed 1 base, J shed 2 bases, and the junction held 8 bases outside the gene matches. This CDR3 contains 16 residues. Broader study findings: Relative to controls, patients with multiple sclerosis showed significantly lower normalized Chao1 diversity. Patients used five TRBV segments, including TRBV5-6, TRBV5-1 and TRBV20-1, more often than controls.

The TCR beta cDNA libraries carried unique molecular identifiers. Out of roughly 0.95 to 10 million T cells, a few hundred thousand cDNA molecules were generated. Each CDR3 protein is one row after TCRdb ran MiXCR on the PCR reads. The top ten clones hold 11% of a sample with approximately 660,000 distinct CDR3 sequences, approximately 59% of them seen once. The gene calls are TRBV5-1 and TRBJ2-5; 7 bases are shared with TRBD2. The TCR sequence derives from a girl aged 2-10 years with multiple sclerosis. Sequences were obtained from blood. The CDR3 here is CASSLFAGVPQETQYF. In DNA, the CDR3 is TGCGCCAGCAGCTTGTTCGCGGGGGTCCCTCAAGAGACCCAGTACTTC. Combining the CDR3 with reference TRBV5-1 and TRBJ2-5 gives the whole variable domain KAGVTQTPRYLIKTRGQQVTLSCSPISGHRSVSWYQQTPGQGLQFLFEYFSETQRNKGNFPGRFSGRQFSNSRSEMNVSTLELGDSALYLCASSLFAGVPQETQYFGPGTRLLVL.